This TCR beta chain was captured in a study of CD8+ T cells in alopecia areata. CDR1 is MNHEY, CDR2 SVGAGI, per germline. Unmatched junction bases numbered 7, after V lost 4 bases and J lost 3 bases. This CDR3 has 15 residues. This clone has just a few counts. Once RNA had been extracted, it was reverse transcribed into cDNA to act as the sequencing template. The assay was immunoSEQ multiplex PCR, and TCRdb's table has in-frame clones only and misses some. The sample consists of about 150,000 clones, roughly 50% of them appearing once. The specimen sequenced was CD4+ T cells sorted from blood. V is TRBV6-5 and J is TRBJ1-2; TRBD1 aligns across 8 bases. The sequence derives from a human donor with alopecia areata. The CDR3 bases are TGTGCCAGCAGTTCCGGACAGGGTACCTACTATGGCTACACCTTC. Translated, it gives CASSSGQGTYYGYTF.